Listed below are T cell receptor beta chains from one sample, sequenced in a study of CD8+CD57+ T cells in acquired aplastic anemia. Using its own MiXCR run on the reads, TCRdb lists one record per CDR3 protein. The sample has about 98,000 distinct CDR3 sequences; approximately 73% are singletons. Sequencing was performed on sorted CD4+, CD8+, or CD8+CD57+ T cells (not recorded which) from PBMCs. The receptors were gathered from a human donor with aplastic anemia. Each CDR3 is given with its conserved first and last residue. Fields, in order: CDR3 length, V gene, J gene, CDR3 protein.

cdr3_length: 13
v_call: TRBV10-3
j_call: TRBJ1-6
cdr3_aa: CATRQGSDSPLHF

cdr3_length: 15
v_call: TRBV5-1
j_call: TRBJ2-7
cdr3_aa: CASSGTGQGAHEQYF

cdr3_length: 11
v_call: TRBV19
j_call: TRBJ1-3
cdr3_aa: CACLYGNTIYF

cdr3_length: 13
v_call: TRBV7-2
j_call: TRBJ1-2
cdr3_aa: CASSLVTSDGYTF

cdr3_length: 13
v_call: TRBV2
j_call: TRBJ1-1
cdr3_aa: CASDRQGNTEAFF

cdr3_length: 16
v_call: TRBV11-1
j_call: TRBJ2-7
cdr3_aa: CASSLEGQLGGDEQYF

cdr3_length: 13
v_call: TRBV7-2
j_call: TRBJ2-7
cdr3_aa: CASARSNYYEQYF

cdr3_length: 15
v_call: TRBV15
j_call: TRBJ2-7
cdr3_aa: CATSRETGYPHEQYF

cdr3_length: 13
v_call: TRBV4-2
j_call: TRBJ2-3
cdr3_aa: CASSQDLGDTQYF

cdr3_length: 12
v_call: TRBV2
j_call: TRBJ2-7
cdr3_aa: CASRGQGYEQYF

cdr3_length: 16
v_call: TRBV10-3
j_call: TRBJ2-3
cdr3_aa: CAISVRDRISTDTQYF

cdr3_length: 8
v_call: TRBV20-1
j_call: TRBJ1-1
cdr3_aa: CSASEAFF

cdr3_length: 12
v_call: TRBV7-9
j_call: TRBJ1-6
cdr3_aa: CASNLWGSPLHF

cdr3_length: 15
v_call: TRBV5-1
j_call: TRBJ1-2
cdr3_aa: CASTTAPGQGNGYTF

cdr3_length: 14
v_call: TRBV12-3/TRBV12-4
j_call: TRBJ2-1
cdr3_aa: CASSSSGRASEQFF

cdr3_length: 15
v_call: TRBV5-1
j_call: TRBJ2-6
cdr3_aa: CASSFGGTGANVLTF

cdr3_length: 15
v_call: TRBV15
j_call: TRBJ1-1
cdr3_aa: CATSRDSMRATEAFF

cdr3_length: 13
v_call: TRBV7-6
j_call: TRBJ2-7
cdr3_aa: CASIRQDRREQYF

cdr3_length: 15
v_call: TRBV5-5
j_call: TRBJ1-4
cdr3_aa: CASSLGGTGNEKLFF

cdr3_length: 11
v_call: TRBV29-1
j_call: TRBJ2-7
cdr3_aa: CSVSGPYEQYF

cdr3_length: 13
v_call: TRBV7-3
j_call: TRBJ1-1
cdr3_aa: CASSKLLNTEAFF

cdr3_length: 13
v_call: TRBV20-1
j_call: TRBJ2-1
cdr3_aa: CSANEGPPNEQFF

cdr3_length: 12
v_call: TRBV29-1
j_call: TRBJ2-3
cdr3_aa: CSATGRPDTQYF

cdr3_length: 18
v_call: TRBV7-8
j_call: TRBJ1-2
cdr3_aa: CASSPRLYGDSEMGGYTF

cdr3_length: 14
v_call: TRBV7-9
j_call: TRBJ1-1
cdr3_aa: CASSKYHTNTEAFF

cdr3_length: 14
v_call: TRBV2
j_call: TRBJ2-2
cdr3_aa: CASIGQSNTGELFF

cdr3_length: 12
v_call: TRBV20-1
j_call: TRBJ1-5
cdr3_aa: CSATSRGQPQHF

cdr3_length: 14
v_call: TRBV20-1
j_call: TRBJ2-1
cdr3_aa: CSARGLAGYNEQFF

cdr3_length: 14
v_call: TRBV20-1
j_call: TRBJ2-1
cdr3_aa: CSATWLNSYNEQFF

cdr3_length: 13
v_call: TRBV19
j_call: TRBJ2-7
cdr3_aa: CASSIDGTYEQYF

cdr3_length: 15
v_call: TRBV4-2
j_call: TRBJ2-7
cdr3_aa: CASSQDIGGTYEQYF

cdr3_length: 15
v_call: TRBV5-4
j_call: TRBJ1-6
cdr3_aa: CASSLEGQGGSPLHF

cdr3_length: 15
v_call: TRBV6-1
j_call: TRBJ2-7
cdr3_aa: CASRVAGTRAYEQYF

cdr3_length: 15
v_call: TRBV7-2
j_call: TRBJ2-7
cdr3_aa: CASSPQWGGTYEQYF

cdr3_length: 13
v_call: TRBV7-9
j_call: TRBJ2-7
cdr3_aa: CASSFAELYEQYF

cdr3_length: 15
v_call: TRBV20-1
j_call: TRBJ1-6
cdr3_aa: CSASEGATYNSPLHF

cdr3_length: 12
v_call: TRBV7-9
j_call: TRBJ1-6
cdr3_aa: CASSLVGGDLHF

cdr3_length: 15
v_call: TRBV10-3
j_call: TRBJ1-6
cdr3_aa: CAISDEGSYNSPLHF

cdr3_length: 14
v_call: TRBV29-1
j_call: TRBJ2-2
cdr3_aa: CSLAGVANTGELFF

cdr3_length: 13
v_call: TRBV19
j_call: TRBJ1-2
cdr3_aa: CASRSDSIYGYTF

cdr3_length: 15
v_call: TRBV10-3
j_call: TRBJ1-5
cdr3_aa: CAISESRDANQPQHF

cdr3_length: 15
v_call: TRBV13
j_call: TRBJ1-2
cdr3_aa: CASSAPGQRSGGYTF

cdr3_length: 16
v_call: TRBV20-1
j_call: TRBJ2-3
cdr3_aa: CSARWAASGGPDTQYF

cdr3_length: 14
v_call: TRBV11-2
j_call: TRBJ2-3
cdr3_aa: CASSLVGLTDTQYF

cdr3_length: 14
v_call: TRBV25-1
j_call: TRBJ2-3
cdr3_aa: CASRHPGATDTQYF

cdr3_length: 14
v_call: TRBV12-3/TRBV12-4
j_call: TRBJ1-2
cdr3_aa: CASSFNSPESGYTF

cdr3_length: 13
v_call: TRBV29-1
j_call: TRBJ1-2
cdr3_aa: CSVVGSEVVGYTF

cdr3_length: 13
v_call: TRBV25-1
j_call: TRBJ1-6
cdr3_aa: CASSVGLNSPLHF

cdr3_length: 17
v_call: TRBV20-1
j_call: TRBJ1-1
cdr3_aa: CSARFPGELNRNTEAFF

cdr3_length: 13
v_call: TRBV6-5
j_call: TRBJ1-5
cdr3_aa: CASSYSENQPQHF

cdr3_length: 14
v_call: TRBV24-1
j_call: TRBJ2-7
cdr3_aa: CATSDLGAGGEQYF

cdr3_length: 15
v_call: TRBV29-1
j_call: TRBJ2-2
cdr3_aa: CGVGAGPLGTGELFF

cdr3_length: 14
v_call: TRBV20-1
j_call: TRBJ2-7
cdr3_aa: CSAQTSGRRGEQYF

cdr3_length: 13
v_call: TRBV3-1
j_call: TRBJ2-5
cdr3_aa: CASSQRGSETQYF

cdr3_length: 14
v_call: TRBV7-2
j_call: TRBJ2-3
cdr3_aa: CASSFHSGADTQYF

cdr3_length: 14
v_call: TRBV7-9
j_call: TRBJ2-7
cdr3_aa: CASSLHNEPYEQYF

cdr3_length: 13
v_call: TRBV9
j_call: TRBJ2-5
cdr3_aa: CASSAGMGETQYF

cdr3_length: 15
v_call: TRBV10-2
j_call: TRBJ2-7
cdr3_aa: CATSTRQPSSYEQYF

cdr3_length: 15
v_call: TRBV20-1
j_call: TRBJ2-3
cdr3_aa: CSAHRLAESTDTQYF

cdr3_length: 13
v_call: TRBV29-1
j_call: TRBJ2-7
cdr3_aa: CSAGGDDLYEQYF